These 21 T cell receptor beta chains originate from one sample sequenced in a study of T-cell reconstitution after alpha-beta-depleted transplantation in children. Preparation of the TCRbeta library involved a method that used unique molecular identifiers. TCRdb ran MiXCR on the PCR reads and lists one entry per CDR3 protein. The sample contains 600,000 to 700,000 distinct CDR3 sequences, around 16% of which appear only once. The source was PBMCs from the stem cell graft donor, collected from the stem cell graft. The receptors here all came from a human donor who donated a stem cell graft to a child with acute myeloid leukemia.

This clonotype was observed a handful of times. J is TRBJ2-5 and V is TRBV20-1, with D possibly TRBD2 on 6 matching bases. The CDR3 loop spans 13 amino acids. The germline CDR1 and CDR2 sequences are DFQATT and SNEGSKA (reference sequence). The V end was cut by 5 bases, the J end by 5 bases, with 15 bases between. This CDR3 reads CSASQPGRETQYF. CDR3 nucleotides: TGCAGTGCTTCCCAGCCGGGGAGGGAGACCCAGTACTTC.

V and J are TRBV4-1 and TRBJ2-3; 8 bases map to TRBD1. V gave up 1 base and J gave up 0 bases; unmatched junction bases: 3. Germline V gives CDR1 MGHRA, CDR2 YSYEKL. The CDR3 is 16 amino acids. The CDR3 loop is CASSQARTGSTDTQYF. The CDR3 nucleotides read TGCGCCAGCAGCCAAGCGCGGACAGGGAGCACAGATACGCAGTATTTT.

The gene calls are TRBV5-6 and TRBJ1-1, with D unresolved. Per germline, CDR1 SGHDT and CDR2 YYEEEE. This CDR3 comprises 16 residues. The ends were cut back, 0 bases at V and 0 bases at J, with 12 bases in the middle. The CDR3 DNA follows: TGTGCCAGCAGCTTGGGTGAGTTATACATGAACACTGAAGCTTTCTTT. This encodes CASSLGELYMNTEAFF.

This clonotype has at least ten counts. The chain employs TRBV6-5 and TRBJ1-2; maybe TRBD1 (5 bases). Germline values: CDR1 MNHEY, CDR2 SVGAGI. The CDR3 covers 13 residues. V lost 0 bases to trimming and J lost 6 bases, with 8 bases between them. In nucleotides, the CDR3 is TGTGCCAGCAGTTACTCCGCAGGGAATGGCTACACCTTC. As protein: CASSYSAGNGYTF.

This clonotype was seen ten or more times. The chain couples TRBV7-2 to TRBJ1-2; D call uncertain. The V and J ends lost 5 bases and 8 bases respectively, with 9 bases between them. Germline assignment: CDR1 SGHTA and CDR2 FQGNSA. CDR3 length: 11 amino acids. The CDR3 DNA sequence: TGTGCCAGCAGCGAGATGATAGGCTACACCTTC. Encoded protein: CASSEMIGYTF.

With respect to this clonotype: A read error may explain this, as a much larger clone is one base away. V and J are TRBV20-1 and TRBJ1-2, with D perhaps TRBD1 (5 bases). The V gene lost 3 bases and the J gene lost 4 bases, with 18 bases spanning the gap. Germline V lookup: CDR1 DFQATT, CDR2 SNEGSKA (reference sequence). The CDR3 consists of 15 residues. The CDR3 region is CSASDPFRDIYGYTF. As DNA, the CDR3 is TGCAGTGCTAGCGATCCTTTCAGGGATATCTATGGCTACACCTTC.

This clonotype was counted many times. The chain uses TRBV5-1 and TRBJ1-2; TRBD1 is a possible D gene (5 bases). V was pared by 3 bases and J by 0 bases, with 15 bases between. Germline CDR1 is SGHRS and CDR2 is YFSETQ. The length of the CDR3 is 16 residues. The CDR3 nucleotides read TGCGCCAGCAGCTCCGGTGGGACGGAGACTAACTATGGCTACACCTTC. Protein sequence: CASSSGGTETNYGYTF.

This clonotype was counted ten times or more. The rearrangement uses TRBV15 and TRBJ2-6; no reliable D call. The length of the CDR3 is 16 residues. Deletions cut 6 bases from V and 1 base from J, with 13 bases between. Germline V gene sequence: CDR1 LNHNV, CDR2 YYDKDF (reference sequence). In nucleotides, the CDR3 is TGTGCCACCAGGATACCGGGTCGGTCTGGGGCCAACGTCCTGACTTTC. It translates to CATRIPGRSGANVLTF.

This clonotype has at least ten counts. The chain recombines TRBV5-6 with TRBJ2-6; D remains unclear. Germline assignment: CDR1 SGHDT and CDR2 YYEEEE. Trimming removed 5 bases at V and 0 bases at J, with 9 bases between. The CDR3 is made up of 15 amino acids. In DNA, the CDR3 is TGTGCCAGCAGTTCCGTATCCTCTGGGGCCAACGTCCTGACTTTC. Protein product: CASSSVSSGANVLTF.

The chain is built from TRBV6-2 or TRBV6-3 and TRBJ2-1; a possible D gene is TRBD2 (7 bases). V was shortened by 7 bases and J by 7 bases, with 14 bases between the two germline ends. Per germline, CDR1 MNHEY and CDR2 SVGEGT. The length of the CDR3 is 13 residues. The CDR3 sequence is CASTEGGGNEQFF. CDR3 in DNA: TGTGCCAGCACCGAAGGGGGGGGAAATGAGCAGTTCTTC.

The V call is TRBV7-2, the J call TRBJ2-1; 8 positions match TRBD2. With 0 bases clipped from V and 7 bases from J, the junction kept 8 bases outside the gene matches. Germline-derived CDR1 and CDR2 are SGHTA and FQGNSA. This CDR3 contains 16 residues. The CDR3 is CASSLAHSSGENEQFF. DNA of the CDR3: TGTGCCAGCAGCTTAGCGCATAGTAGCGGGGAAAATGAGCAGTTCTTC.

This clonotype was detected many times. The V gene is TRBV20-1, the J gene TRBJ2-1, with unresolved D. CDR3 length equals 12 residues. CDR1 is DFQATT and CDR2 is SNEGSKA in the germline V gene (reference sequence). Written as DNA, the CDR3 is TGCACCCCCCTACGAGTGAACAATGAGCAGTTCTTC. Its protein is CTPLRVNNEQFF.

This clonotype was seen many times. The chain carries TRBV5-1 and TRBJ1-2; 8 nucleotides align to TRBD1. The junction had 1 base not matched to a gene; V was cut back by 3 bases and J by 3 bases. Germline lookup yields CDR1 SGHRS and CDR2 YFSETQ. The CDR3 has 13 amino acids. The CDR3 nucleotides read TGCGCCAGCAGCTCGACAGGGGACTATGGCTACACCTTC. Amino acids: CASSSTGDYGYTF.

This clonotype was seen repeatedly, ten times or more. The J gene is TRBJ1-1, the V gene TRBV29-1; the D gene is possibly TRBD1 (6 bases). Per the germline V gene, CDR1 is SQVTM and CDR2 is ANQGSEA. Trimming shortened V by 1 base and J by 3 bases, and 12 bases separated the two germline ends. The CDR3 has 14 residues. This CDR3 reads CSVEVQGKYTEAFF. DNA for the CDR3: TGCAGCGTTGAAGTTCAGGGGAAATACACTGAAGCTTTCTTT. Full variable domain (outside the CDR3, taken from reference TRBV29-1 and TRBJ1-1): SAVISQKPSRDICQRGTSLTIQCQVDSQVTMMFWYRQQPGQSLTLIATANQGSEATYESGFVIDKFPISRPNLTFSTLTVSNMSPEDSSIYLCSVEVQGKYTEAFFGQGTRLTVV.

The CDR3 DNA is TGCGCCAGCAGTGAGTCGAGCGGGGGGGCTGAGACCCAGTACTTC. This encodes CASSESSGGAETQYF. The chain links TRBV10-2 to TRBJ2-5; the match to TRBD2 covers 10 bases. The V segment lost 0 bases and the J segment 5 bases; nucleotides outside the gene matches: 3. The CDR3 extends over 15 amino acids. CDR1 is WSHSY, CDR2 SAAADI, per germline.

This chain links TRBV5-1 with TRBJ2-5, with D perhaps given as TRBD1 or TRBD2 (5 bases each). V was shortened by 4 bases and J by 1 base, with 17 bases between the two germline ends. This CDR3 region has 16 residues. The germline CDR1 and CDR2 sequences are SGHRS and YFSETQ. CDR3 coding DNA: TGCGCCAGCAGCCGCCGGGGCGGCTACCCCCAAGAGACCCAGTACTTC. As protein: CASSRRGGYPQETQYF.

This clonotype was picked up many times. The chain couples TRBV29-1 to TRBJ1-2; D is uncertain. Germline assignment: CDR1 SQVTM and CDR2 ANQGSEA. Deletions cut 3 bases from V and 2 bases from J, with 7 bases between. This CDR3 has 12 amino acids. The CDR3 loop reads CSVEEQNYGYTF. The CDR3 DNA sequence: TGCAGCGTTGAGGAACAGAACTATGGCTACACCTTC.

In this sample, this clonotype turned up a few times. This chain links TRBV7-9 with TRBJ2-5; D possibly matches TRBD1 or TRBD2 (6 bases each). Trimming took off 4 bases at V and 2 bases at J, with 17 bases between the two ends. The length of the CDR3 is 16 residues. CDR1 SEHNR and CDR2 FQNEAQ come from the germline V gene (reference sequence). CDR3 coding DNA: TGTGCCAGCAGCTCCCCGTCGGGGGCACAGCAAGAGACCCAGTACTTC. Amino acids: CASSSPSGAQQETQYF. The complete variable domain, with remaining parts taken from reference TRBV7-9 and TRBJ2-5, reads DTGVSQNPRHKITKRGQNVTFRCDPISEHNRLYWYRQTLGQGPEFLTYFQNEAQLEKSRLLSDRFSAERPKGSFSTLEIQRTEQGDSAMYLCASSSPSGAQQETQYFGPGTRLLVL.

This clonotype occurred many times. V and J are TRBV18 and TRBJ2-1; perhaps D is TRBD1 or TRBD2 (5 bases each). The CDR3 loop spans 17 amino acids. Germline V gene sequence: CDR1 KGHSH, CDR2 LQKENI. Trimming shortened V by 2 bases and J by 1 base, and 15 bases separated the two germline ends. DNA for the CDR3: TGTGCCAGCTCACCATCCCATGAGGGGTGGTCCTACAATGAGCAGTTCTTC. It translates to CASSPSHEGWSYNEQFF.

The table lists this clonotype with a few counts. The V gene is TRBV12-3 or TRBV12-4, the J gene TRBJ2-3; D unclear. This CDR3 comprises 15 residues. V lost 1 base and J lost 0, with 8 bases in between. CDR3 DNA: TGTGCCAGCAGTTTAGAGTCTCCTAGCACAGATACGCAGTATTTT. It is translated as CASSLESPSTDTQYF.

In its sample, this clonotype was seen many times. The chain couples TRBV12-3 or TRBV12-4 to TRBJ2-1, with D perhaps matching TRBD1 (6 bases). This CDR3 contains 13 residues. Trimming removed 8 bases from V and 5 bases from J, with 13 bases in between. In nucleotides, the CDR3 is TGTGCCAGCCGAAGGGACACTGACAATGAGCAGTTCTTC. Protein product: CASRRDTDNEQFF.